The 5 T cell receptor beta chains reported below all come from one sample, sequenced in a study of blood T cell repertoires in COVID-19. The repertoire was sequenced with immunoSEQ multiplex PCR; TCRdb's copy has only in-frame clones and lacks some. The sample comprises approximately 330,000 clones, approximately 90% of which are singletons, and roughly 4% rests with the top ten. Specimen: peripheral blood. All receptors derive from a woman in her forties or fifties with active or convalescent COVID-19.

J is TRBJ1-1 and V is TRBV7-3; 9 nucleotides line up with TRBD1. The CDR3 runs to 18 residues. The V gene's germline CDR1 is SGHTA and CDR2 FQGTGA. Trimming cost V 1 base and J 5 bases; bases outside gene matches: 14. The DNA of the CDR3 is TGTGCCAGCAGCTTAAGCCCTCTCCAGGGACAGGGCGGAACTGAAGCTTTCTTT. It yields the protein CASSLSPLQGQGGTEAFF.

The rearrangement joins TRBV5-4 to TRBJ2-3; possible D gene TRBD1, 6 bases. Germline V gives CDR1 SGHNT, CDR2 YYREEE (reference sequence). Deletions cut 0 bases from V and 7 bases from J, with 15 bases between. There are 15 residues in the CDR3. DNA of the CDR3: TGTGCCAGCAGCTTGGCCGGACAACAGGGTAATACGCAGTATTTT. Translation gives CASSLAGQQGNTQYF.

The gene calls are TRBV11-3 and TRBJ2-3; D is ambiguous. The germline gives CDR1 SGHNT, CDR2 YENEEA. CDR3 length: 15 residues. V lost 1 base and J 2 bases, leaving 10 bases between the germline ends. As DNA, the CDR3 is TGTGCCAGCAGCTTAGGGGCAGGTGCCACAGATACGCAGTATTTT. Protein sequence: CASSLGAGATDTQYF.

The chain combines TRBV28 with TRBJ1-2, with D possibly TRBD1 on 6 matching bases. V was cut by 6 bases and J by 4 bases, with 15 bases left in between. The CDR3 spans 14 residues. Germline V lookup: CDR1 MDHEN, CDR2 SYDVKM. Here the CDR3 DNA reads TGTGCCAGCAGCGGGACACTCCGCGGCTATGGCTACACCTTC. It specifies CASSGTLRGYGYTF.

The chain uses TRBV6-5 and TRBJ2-2, with TRBD2 matching 12 bases. With 8 bases clipped from V and 4 bases from J, the junction kept 5 bases outside the gene matches. CDR1 and CDR2 from the germline V gene are MNHEY and SVGAGI. CDR3 length: 15 residues. CDR3 DNA: TGTGCCAGCGGGGAGGGACTAGCGGGCACCGGGGAGCTGTTTTTT. It codes for CASGEGLAGTGELFF.